The next 23 T cell receptor beta chains were all read from a single sample in a study of cytomegalovirus exposure and HLA in healthy donors. Primers included in the PCR were 60 Vbeta and 13 Jbeta primers. The data were produced by immunoSEQ multiplex PCR, yet TCRdb's version contains in-frame clones alone and is incomplete. The data hold 120,000 or so clones, with 75% to 80% observed a single time. The source material was PBMCs. The receptors were gathered from a woman aged 25-40 years in good health and CMV-seronegative.

This clone was recorded once. The chain recombines TRBV28 with TRBJ2-1, with 11 bases aligning to TRBD2. The CDR3 is 15 amino acids. The trim removed 8 bases at V and 6 bases at J, leaving 9 bases unmatched. Germline lookup yields CDR1 MDHEN and CDR2 SYDVKM. The CDR3 sequence is CASSIAGGPLNEQFF. The CDR3, as DNA: TGTGCCAGCTCTATAGCGGGAGGGCCACTCAATGAGCAGTTCTTC.

This clone was recorded once. The chain couples TRBV5-6 to TRBJ1-2; TRBD1 matches 8 bases. Trimming took 4 bases from V and 5 from J; bases not matched to a gene: 4. CDR3 length: 13 amino acids. Per germline, CDR1 SGHDT and CDR2 YYEEEE. CDR3 in amino acids: CASSQGQAYGYTF. Written as DNA, the CDR3 is TGTGCCAGCAGCCAGGGACAGGCATATGGCTACACCTTC.

This clone was observed once. The chain combines TRBV4-2 with TRBJ2-1, with 9 bases aligning to TRBD2. From germline, CDR1 is LGHNA and CDR2 YNFKEQ. V lost 6 bases, J lost 3 bases, and 6 bases stayed unmatched. The CDR3 consists of 15 residues. This CDR3 is CASRLAGEDYNEQFF. The CDR3 nucleotides read TGTGCCAGCAGATTAGCGGGAGAGGACTACAATGAGCAGTTCTTC.

The chain is built from TRBV5-6 and TRBJ2-6; D may be TRBD1 (6 bases). Germline V lookup: CDR1 SGHDT, CDR2 YYEEEE. The CDR3 runs 18 residues. The V and J ends lost 2 bases and 0 bases respectively, with 15 bases between them. As DNA, the CDR3 is TGTGCCAGCAGCTTACTACAGGGAGCGGCCTCTGGGGCCAACGTCCTGACTTTC. It encodes CASSLLQGAASGANVLTF.

J is TRBJ2-3 and V is TRBV5-1; TRBD1 aligns across 8 bases. Germline values: CDR1 SGHRS, CDR2 YFSETQ. The CDR3 totals 14 residues. J lost 3 bases, V lost 6 bases, and 6 bases had no gene match. CDR3 residues: CASNDRGWTDTQYF. As DNA, the CDR3 is TGCGCCAGCAATGACAGGGGTTGGACAGATACGCAGTATTTT.

This clone was detected only a few times. This sequence joins TRBV15 and TRBJ2-6, with D unclear. Germline-derived CDR1 and CDR2 are LNHNV and YYDKDF (reference sequence). V lost 0 bases and J lost 4, with 7 bases in between. The CDR3 totals 15 residues. The CDR3 loop reads CATSRDNTGANVLTF. The CDR3 coding sequence is TGTGCCACCAGCAGAGACAACACCGGGGCCAACGTCCTGACTTTC.

The CDR3 sequence is CASSGQGGETQYF. The CDR3, as DNA: TGTGCCAGCAGCGGACAGGGGGGAGAGACCCAGTACTTC. This chain connects TRBV9 to TRBJ2-5; 9 bases fit TRBD1. Trimming removed 3 bases from V and 4 bases from J; junction bases left unmatched: 1. Germline V gives CDR1 SGDLS, CDR2 YYNGEE. The CDR3 extends over 13 amino acids.

The gene calls are TRBV10-3 and TRBJ2-7; 12 bases map to TRBD1. V was pared by 3 bases and J by 4 bases, with 16 bases of the junction left unmatched. The CDR3 is 19 amino acids. Germline assignment: CDR1 ENHRY and CDR2 SYGVKD. The chain's CDR3 is CAISEGGTGGWEGKYEQYF. The CDR3 nucleotides are TGTGCCATCAGTGAAGGGGGGACAGGGGGCTGGGAGGGTAAATACGAGCAGTACTTC.

This chain joins TRBV30 and TRBJ1-2; D is uncertain. CDR3 size: 10 residues. Germline V gives CDR1 GTSNPN, CDR2 SVGIG (reference sequence). The CDR3, as DNA: TGTGGGCTTCGCGGCTATGGCTACACCTTC. Its translation: CGLRGYGYTF. The full variable domain, with the rest looked up from reference TRBV30 and TRBJ1-2, is SQTIHQWPATLVQPVGSPLSLECTVEGTSNPNLYWYRQAAGRGLQLLFYSVGIGQISSEVPQNLSASRPQDRQFILSSKKLLLSDSGFYLCGLRGYGYTFGSGTRLTVV.

This sequence joins TRBV4-3 and TRBJ2-2; the match to TRBD2 covers 10 bases. Germline-derived CDR1 and CDR2 are LGHNA and YSLEER. The CDR3 contains 17 residues. V lost 2 bases to trimming and J lost 4 bases; unmatched junction nucleotides: 7. The CDR3, as DNA: TGCGCCAGCAGCCAACGACTAGCGGGTTCACGCACCGGGGAGCTGTTTTTT. Protein: CASSQRLAGSRTGELFF.

V gene TRBV28 combines with J gene TRBJ2-1, with TRBD2 identical over 7 bases. From germline, CDR1 is MDHEN and CDR2 SYDVKM. The CDR3 loop spans 15 amino acids. V gave up 8 bases and J gave up 2 bases; unmatched junction bases: 9. The CDR3 loop reads CASLLGRAPYNEQFF. The CDR3, as DNA: TGTGCCAGCCTTTTGGGGAGGGCCCCCTACAATGAGCAGTTCTTC. Full variable domain (outside the CDR3, taken from reference TRBV28 and TRBJ2-1): DVKVTQSSRYLVKRTGEKVFLECVQDMDHENMFWYRQDPGLGLRLIYFSYDVKMKEKGDIPEGYSVSREKKERFSLILESASTNQTSMYLCASLLGRAPYNEQFFGPGTRLTVL.

The chain employs TRBV14 and TRBJ1-1; no clear D gene. This CDR3 has 14 residues. Trimming cost V 4 bases and J 3 bases, with 12 bases left between them. CDR1 and CDR2 (germline): SGHDN, FVKESK. The DNA of the CDR3 is TGTGCCAGCAGCCTCACGACTTGGGACACTGAAGCTTTCTTT. Amino acid sequence: CASSLTTWDTEAFF.

V usage is TRBV29-1 and J usage is TRBJ2-5, with 12 bases identical to TRBD2. CDR1 and CDR2 from the germline V gene are SQVTM and ANQGSEA. V lost 4 bases and J lost 5; bases outside the gene matches: 2. The length of the CDR3 is 13 residues. The DNA of the CDR3 is TGCAGCGTTGTAACTAGCGGGAGGGAGACCCAGTACTTC. Translating gives CSVVTSGRETQYF.

The CDR3 region has the DNA TGTGCCAGCAGTGACAGGTATTGGGTCACTGAAGCTTTCTTT. Encoded protein: CASSDRYWVTEAFF. The genes are TRBV2 and TRBJ1-1; D remains ambiguous. The CDR3 is made up of 14 amino acids. The V gene lost 3 bases and the J gene lost 4 bases, with 12 bases spanning the gap. Germline lookup yields CDR1 SNHLY and CDR2 FYNNEI.

The rearrangement joins TRBV5-4 to TRBJ2-2; possible D gene TRBD2, 5 bases. CDR1 SGHNT and CDR2 YYREEE come from the germline V gene (reference sequence). The germline V and J ends were trimmed by 7 bases and 7 bases, with 17 bases remaining between them. This CDR3 is built from 14 residues. The CDR3 here is CASAQYGVIGELFF. The CDR3 nucleotides read TGTGCCAGCGCGCAGTACGGGGTAATCGGGGAGCTGTTTTTT.

The chain joins TRBV30 to TRBJ2-3; tentative D call: TRBD2 (7 bases). In germline, CDR1 is GTSNPN, CDR2 SVGIG (reference sequence). The CDR3 has 14 amino acids. Trimming removed 0 bases from V and 3 bases from J, with 10 bases in between. CDR3 DNA: TGTGCCTGGAGTGTTCGGGGGGCGACAGATACGCAGTATTTT. It is translated as CAWSVRGATDTQYF.

The table lists this clone with a few counts. The chain employs TRBV19 and TRBJ2-5, with TRBD2 identical over 9 bases. Germline CDR1 is LNHDA and CDR2 is SQIVND (reference sequence). The ends lost 3 bases at V and 9 bases at J; junction bases unmatched: 8. The CDR3 runs 14 residues. Written as DNA, the CDR3 is TGTGCCAGTAGTATGCCGACTAGCGGCGCCGCCCAGTACTTC. This translates into CASSMPTSGAAQYF.

This clone was seen only a few times. This rearrangement joins TRBV28 to TRBJ1-1; 10 bases fit TRBD1. This CDR3 is 19 amino acids long. Germline V CDR1 and CDR2: MDHEN, SYDVKM. J lost 3 bases, V lost 1 base, and 14 bases had no gene match. This chain's CDR3 is CASSLFIWGQGRSDTEAFF. The CDR3, as DNA: TGTGCCAGCAGTTTATTTATCTGGGGACAGGGGAGATCGGACACTGAAGCTTTCTTT. Using reference TRBV28 and TRBJ1-1 for the parts outside the CDR3, the full variable domain is DVKVTQSSRYLVKRTGEKVFLECVQDMDHENMFWYRQDPGLGLRLIYFSYDVKMKEKGDIPEGYSVSREKKERFSLILESASTNQTSMYLCASSLFIWGQGRSDTEAFFGQGTRLTVV.

V and J are TRBV9 and TRBJ2-3, with D hard to call. This CDR3 has 13 amino acids. With 0 bases removed from V and 4 bases from J, the gap between germline ends came to 6 bases. From germline, CDR1 is SGDLS and CDR2 YYNGEE. DNA for the CDR3: TGTGCCAGCAGCGTAGCTAACGCAGATACGCAGTATTTT. Protein: CASSVANADTQYF.

The V gene is TRBV9, the J gene TRBJ1-2; D might be TRBD1 (5 bases). Trimming took 0 bases from V and 4 from J, leaving 13 bases between them. The CDR3 runs 15 residues. Germline V gene sequence: CDR1 SGDLS, CDR2 YYNGEE. The CDR3 spells CASSVDVGLGYGYTF. In nucleotides, the CDR3 is TGTGCCAGCAGCGTAGACGTGGGGCTGGGCTATGGCTACACCTTC.

Only a few counts were recorded for this clone. The rearrangement links TRBV30 to TRBJ2-7; a weak D match, TRBD2 (5 bases). The CDR3 is 14 amino acids. Trimming removed 2 bases from V and 0 bases from J, with 11 bases in between. The germline gives CDR1 GTSNPN, CDR2 SVGIG (reference sequence). CDR3 DNA: TGTGCCTGGAGTTCCAAGGGAGCCTCCTACGAGCAGTACTTC. It codes for CAWSSKGASYEQYF.

The chain has TRBV7-9 and TRBJ1-2; 7 positions agree with TRBD1. Germline loops: CDR1 SEHNR, CDR2 FQNEAQ (reference sequence). V was pared by 5 bases and J by 2 bases, with 17 bases of the junction left unmatched. This CDR3 region has 18 residues. DNA for the CDR3: TGTGCCAGCAGCCTTAGGACAGGAACCTTCCTCCACAACTATGGCTACACCTTC. Its protein is CASSLRTGTFLHNYGYTF.

This clone appeared a few times. V is TRBV7-2 and J is TRBJ2-7, with TRBD2 identical over 11 bases. Trimming took 5 bases from V and 4 from J; bases not matched to a gene: 7. Germline V gene lookup returns CDR1 SGHTA and CDR2 FQGNSA. The CDR3 sequence is 15 residues long. The CDR3 nucleotides are TGTGCCAGCAGCCAGGGGACTAGCGGCCGATACGAGCAGTACTTC. Protein: CASSQGTSGRYEQYF.